These 8 T cell receptor beta chains were sequenced from one sample in a study of T cell changes during pregnancy in multiple sclerosis. The method was immunoSEQ multiplex PCR; TCRdb's version includes in-frame clones alone and lacks a portion of them. The table includes 37,000 or so clones, 70% to 90% detected once. The sequencing used CD4+ T cells from peripheral blood mononuclear cells, collected in the first trimester of pregnancy. All receptors derive from a female donor with multiple sclerosis, enrolled in a pregnancy study.

The J gene is TRBJ1-3, the V gene TRBV4-1, with unresolved D. Germline V gene sequence: CDR1 MGHRA, CDR2 YSYEKL. This CDR3 has 18 amino acids. V lost 0 bases and J 3 bases, leaving 18 bases between the germline ends. The CDR3 protein is CASSQEAPAGVFGNTIYF. Here the CDR3 DNA reads TGCGCCAGCAGCCAAGAAGCGCCGGCGGGAGTCTTTGGAAACACCATATATTTT.

The chain employs TRBV6-5 and TRBJ2-1, with D possibly being TRBD2 (6 bases). CDR3 length: 16 amino acids. Germline V lookup: CDR1 MNHEY, CDR2 SVGAGI. The V gene lost 2 bases and the J gene lost 4 bases, with 15 bases spanning the gap. Here the CDR3 reads CASSYDWGEQYNEQFF. CDR3 DNA: TGTGCCAGCAGTTACGACTGGGGGGAGCAGTACAATGAGCAGTTCTTC.

This sequence joins TRBV15 and TRBJ1-5; 10 bases are a match to TRBD1. The CDR3 spans 16 residues. Germline V gene lookup returns CDR1 LNHNV and CDR2 YYDKDF (reference sequence). The V and J ends lost 1 base and 7 bases, in that order; junction bases with no gene match: 7. The CDR3 loop is CATSRGARDRGQPQHF. As DNA, the CDR3 is TGTGCCACCAGCAGAGGAGCCCGGGACAGGGGCCAGCCCCAGCATTTT.

The J gene is TRBJ1-5, the V gene TRBV11-2; the match to TRBD1 covers 8 bases. The CDR3 consists of 16 residues. Germline trimming cut 4 bases from V and 0 bases from J; bases unmatched to any gene: 5. The germline gives CDR1 SGHAT, CDR2 FQNNGV. The CDR3 region has the DNA TGTGCCAGCAGCTCCGGACAGGGTGGTAGCAATCAGCCCCAGCATTTT. Amino acid sequence: CASSSGQGGSNQPQHF. The entire variable domain, with the rest obtained from reference TRBV11-2 and TRBJ1-5, is as follows: EAGVAQSPRYKIIEKRQSVAFWCNPISGHATLYWYQQILGQGPKLLIQFQNNGVVDDSQLPKDRFSAERLKGVDSTLKIQPAKLEDSAVYLCASSSGQGGSNQPQHFGDGTRLSIL.

The CDR3 spells CASSDSGSSYGYTF. CDR3 DNA sequence: TGTGCCAGCAGTGACTCGGGCAGTTCTTATGGCTACACCTTC. The V call is TRBV6-4, the J call TRBJ1-2, with no clear D. Germline loops: CDR1 MRHNA, CDR2 SNTAGT. This CDR3 has 14 amino acids. The germline V and J ends were trimmed by 0 bases and 5 bases, with 10 bases remaining between them.

V gene TRBV11-2 combines with J gene TRBJ2-7, with TRBD1 matching 8 bases. The germline V gene has CDR1 SGHAT and CDR2 FQNNGV. The CDR3 is 14 amino acids. V shed 10 bases and J 2 bases; nucleotides not matched to a gene: 10. The CDR3 DNA reads as TGTGCCACTACCCCCGGGACAGGAACCTACGAGCAGTACTTC. This codes for CATTPGTGTYEQYF.

V and J are TRBV7-9 and TRBJ1-2, with 8 positions matching TRBD1. The V gene end was trimmed by 4 bases and the J gene end by 8 bases; junction bases not matched to a gene: 15. Germline values: CDR1 SEHNR, CDR2 FQNEAQ (reference sequence). The CDR3 has 16 residues. The CDR3 reads CASSSDRQGPLGGYTF. In DNA form, the CDR3 reads TGTGCCAGCAGCTCAGATCGACAGGGGCCCCTGGGGGGCTACACCTTC.

The rearrangement uses TRBV27 and TRBJ1-1, with D uncertain. V was clipped by 3 bases and J by 12 bases, with 20 bases between them. This CDR3 comprises 14 residues. Germline loops: CDR1 MNHEY, CDR2 SMNVEV (reference sequence). CDR3 amino acids: CASSFGGTGGEPFF. CDR3 coding DNA: TGTGCCAGCAGTTTTGGTGGAACGGGCGGGGAACCTTTCTTT.